These 10 T cell receptor beta chains originate from one sample sequenced in a study of T cell changes during pregnancy in multiple sclerosis (dated by TCRdb to between 2018 and 2021). The method was the immunoSEQ multiplex PCR assay. Imported from immuneACCESS, the table was reduced by TCRdb to in-frame sequences with V and J called. These copies leave out some clones; in studies compared against another copy, an unresolved V gene accounts for under half, and the cause of the remainder is not known. The sample table contains 40,000 to 55,000 clones; only one count was recorded for around 90% of them. About 0.7% of the sample belongs to the ten largest clones. The sample consisted of CD4+ T cells from peripheral blood mononuclear cells, taken before pregnancy. The receptor set was obtained from a female donor with multiple sclerosis, enrolled in a pregnancy study.

The chain links TRBV9 to TRBJ2-5, with 9 nucleotides matching TRBD2. This CDR3 contains 15 residues. Germline CDR1 and CDR2: SGDLS and YYNGEE. V was clipped by 0 bases and J by 7 bases; unmatched bases: 7. The CDR3 here is CASSVETSGAGTQYF. For the CDR3, the DNA is TGTGCCAGCAGCGTAGAGACTAGCGGCGCGGGGACCCAGTACTTC.

The chain uses TRBV7-3 and TRBJ2-3; TRBD1 matches at 9 bases. The germline V gene has CDR1 SGHTA and CDR2 FQGTGA. The CDR3 has 15 residues. The V segment lost 2 bases and the J segment 3 bases; nucleotides outside the gene matches: 3. CDR3 sequence (DNA): TGTGCCAGCAGCTTAGGGGGACAGGGTACAGATACGCAGTATTTT. Its translation: CASSLGGQGTDTQYF.

The chain combines TRBV11-3 with TRBJ2-1, with 15 positions matching TRBD2. Germline loops: CDR1 SGHNT, CDR2 YENEEA. J gave up 4 bases and V 0 bases, and 4 bases lay outside the gene matches. The CDR3 runs 18 residues. The CDR3 protein is CASSLDVGLAGGYNEQFF. The CDR3 region has the DNA TGTGCCAGCAGCTTAGATGTGGGACTAGCGGGAGGTTACAATGAGCAGTTCTTC.

The rearrangement joins TRBV5-1 to TRBJ2-7; 7 positions match TRBD1. Unmatched junction bases numbered 2, after V lost 4 bases and J lost 1 base. The germline V gene has CDR1 SGHRS and CDR2 YFSETQ. CDR3 size: 13 residues. Here the CDR3 DNA reads TGCGCCAGCAGCGTGGGACAGTCCTACGAGCAGTACTTC. Its protein is CASSVGQSYEQYF.

The chain combines TRBV6-1 with TRBJ2-1; D perhaps matches TRBD1 (6 bases). CDR3 length equals 15 residues. Trimming took off 1 base at V and 6 bases at J, with 13 bases between the two ends. From germline, CDR1 is MNHNS and CDR2 SASEGT. The CDR3 DNA sequence: TGTGCCAGCAGTGAAGACAGGGTCGTGTTCAATGAGCAGTTCTTC. Its protein is CASSEDRVVFNEQFF.

The chain uses TRBV6-6 and TRBJ2-7; TRBD1 is a possible D gene (6 bases). The germline gives CDR1 MNHNY, CDR2 SVGAGI (reference sequence). The V gene lost 8 bases and the J gene lost 0 bases, with 8 bases spanning the gap. The CDR3 loop spans 12 amino acids. The CDR3 sequence: CASEDSSYEQYF. CDR3 bases: TGTGCCAGCGAGGACAGCTCCTACGAGCAGTACTTC.

The chain uses TRBV5-4 and TRBJ2-7, with 8 nucleotides matching TRBD1. Unmatched junction bases numbered 4, after V lost 0 bases and J lost 2 bases. CDR3 length: 15 amino acids. Germline V gene data show CDR1 as SGHNT and CDR2 as YYREEE (reference sequence). CDR3 region: CASSLGHRGAYEQYF. For the CDR3, the DNA is TGTGCCAGCAGCTTGGGACACAGGGGGGCCTACGAGCAGTACTTC.

V gene TRBV5-4 combines with J gene TRBJ1-4; TRBD1 matches at 9 bases. The CDR3 sequence is 15 residues long. Germline CDR1 and CDR2: SGHNT and YYREEE (reference sequence). V was pared by 3 bases and J by 6 bases, with 6 bases of the junction left unmatched. For the CDR3, the DNA is TGTGCCAGCAGCTCGGACAGGGGCCGAGATGAAAAACTGTTTTTT. Residues: CASSSDRGRDEKLFF.

The chain links TRBV7-9 to TRBJ1-5, with D possibly matching TRBD1 (5 bases). The germline V gene has CDR1 SEHNR and CDR2 FQNEAQ (reference sequence). This CDR3 spans 15 amino acids. Trimming took 1 base from V and 7 from J, leaving 14 bases between them. CDR3 protein: CASSLEGRSGQPQHF. The DNA for the CDR3 is TGTGCCAGCAGCTTAGAGGGGAGGTCAGGGCAGCCCCAGCATTTT. Full variable domain (missing parts from reference TRBV7-9 and TRBJ1-5): DTGVSQNPRHKITKRGQNVTFRCDPISEHNRLYWYRQTLGQGPEFLTYFQNEAQLEKSRLLSDRFSAERPKGSFSTLEIQRTEQGDSAMYLCASSLEGRSGQPQHFGDGTRLSIL.

The rearrangement links TRBV5-1 to TRBJ1-4; perhaps TRBD1 as D (6 bases). The CDR3 is 16 amino acids. Germline V gene data show CDR1 as SGHRS and CDR2 as YFSETQ. V shed 4 bases and J shed 6 bases, with 19 bases lying between them. CDR3 sequence reads: CASSPTPRGGDEKLFF. CDR3 bases: TGCGCCAGCAGCCCTACCCCTCGGGGGGGCGATGAAAAACTGTTTTTT.